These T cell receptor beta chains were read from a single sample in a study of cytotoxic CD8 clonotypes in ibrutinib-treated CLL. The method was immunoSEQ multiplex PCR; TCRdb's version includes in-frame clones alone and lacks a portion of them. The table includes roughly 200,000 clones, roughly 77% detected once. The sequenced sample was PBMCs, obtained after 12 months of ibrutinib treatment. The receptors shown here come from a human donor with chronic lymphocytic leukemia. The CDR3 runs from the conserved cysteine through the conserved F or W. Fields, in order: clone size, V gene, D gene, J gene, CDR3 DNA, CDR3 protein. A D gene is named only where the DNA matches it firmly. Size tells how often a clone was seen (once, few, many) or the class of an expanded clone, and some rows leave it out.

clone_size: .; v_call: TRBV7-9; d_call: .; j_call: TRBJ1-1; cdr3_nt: TGTGCCAGCAGCTTAGCGAGAGCAGGGGACTACTTAAACACTGAAGCTTTCTTT; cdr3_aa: CASSLARAGDYLNTEAFF
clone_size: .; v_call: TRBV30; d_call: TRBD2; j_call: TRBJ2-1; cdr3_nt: TGTGCCTGGAGCTACATAGCGGGGCCTACCTACAATGAGCAGTTCTTC; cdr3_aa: CAWSYIAGPTYNEQFF
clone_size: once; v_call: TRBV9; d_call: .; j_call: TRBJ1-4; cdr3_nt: TGTGCCAGCAGCGCCCACCAGGGACAAACTAATGAAAAACTGTTTTTT; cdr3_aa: CASSAHQGQTNEKLFF
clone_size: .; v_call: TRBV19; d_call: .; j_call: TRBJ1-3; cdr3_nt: TGTGCCAGTAGGCCAGGCACCTCTGGAAACACCATATATTTT; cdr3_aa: CASRPGTSGNTIYF
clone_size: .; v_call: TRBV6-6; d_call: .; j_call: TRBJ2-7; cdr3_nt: TGTGCCAGCAGTGCCGTGACAGGCCCCGGAGAGCAGTACTTC; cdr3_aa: CASSAVTGPGEQYF
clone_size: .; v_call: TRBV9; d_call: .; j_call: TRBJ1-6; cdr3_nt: TGTGCCAGCAGCGTAGGTGTTCAGGGGAGGGCACCCCTCCACTTT; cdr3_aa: CASSVGVQGRAPLHF
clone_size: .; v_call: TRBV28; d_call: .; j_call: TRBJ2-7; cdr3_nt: TGTGCCAGCACTTACCTAGGTGCAGGCTCCTACGAGCAGTACTTC; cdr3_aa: CASTYLGAGSYEQYF
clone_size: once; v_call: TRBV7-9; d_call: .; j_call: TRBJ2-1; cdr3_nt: TGTGCCAGCAGCTTTTCTAGCAACAATGAGCAGTTCTTC; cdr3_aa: CASSFSSNNEQFF
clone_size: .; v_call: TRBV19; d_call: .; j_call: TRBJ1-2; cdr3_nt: TGTGCCAGTAGTCTTCACAAGTCCGTCAACTATGGCTACACCTTC; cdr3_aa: CASSLHKSVNYGYTF
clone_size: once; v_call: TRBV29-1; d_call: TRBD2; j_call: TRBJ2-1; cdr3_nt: TGCAGCGTTGAAGGGGGGGGTGAGCAGTTCTTC; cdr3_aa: CSVEGGGEQFF
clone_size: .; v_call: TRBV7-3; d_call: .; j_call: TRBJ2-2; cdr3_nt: TGTGCCAGCAGCTTATTGGTGGGAGGTAGCACCGGGGAGCTGTTTTTT; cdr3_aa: CASSLLVGGSTGELFF
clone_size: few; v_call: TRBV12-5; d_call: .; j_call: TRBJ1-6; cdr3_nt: TGTGCTAGTGGTACGTGGCGACCCCTCCACTTT; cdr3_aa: CASGTWRPLHF